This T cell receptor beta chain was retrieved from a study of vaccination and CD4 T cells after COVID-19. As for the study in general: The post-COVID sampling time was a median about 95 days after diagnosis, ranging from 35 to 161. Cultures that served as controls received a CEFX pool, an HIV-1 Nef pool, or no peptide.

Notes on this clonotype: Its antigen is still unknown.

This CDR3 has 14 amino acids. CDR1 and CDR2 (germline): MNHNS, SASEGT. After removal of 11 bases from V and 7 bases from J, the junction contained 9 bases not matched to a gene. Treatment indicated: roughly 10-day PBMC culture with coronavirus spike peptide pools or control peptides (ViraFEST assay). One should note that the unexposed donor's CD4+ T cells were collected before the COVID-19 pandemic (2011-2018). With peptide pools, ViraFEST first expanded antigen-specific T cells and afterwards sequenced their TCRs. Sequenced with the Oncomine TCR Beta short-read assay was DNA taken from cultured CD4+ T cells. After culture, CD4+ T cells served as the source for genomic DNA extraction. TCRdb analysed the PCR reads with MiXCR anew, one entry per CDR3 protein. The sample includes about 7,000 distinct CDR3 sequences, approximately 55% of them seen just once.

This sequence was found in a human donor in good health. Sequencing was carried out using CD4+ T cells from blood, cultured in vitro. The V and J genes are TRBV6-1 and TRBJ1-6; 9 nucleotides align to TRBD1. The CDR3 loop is CAGSGGTGNSPLHF. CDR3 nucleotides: TGTGCCGGCTCCGGGGGGACAGGGAATTCACCCCTCCACTTT.